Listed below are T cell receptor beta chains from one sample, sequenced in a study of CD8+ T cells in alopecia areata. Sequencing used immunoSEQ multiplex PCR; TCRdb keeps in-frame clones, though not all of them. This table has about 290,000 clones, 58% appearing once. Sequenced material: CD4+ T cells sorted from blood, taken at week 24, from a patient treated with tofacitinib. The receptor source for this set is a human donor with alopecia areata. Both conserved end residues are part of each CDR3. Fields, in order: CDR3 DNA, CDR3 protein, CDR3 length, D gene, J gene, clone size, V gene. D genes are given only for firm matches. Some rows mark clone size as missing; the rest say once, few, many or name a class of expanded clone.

TGTGCCAGTAGTACTCGACAGGGTAACAATGAGCAGTTCTTC | CASSTRQGNNEQFF | 14 | TRBD1 | TRBJ2-1 | few | TRBV19
TGTGCCAGCAGCGCCGACCCCACAGATACGCAGTATTTT | CASSADPTDTQYF | 13 | - | TRBJ2-3 | - | TRBV9
TGCGCCAGCAGCCCACAGGGGGCCCCGAACACCGGGGAGCTGTTTTTT | CASSPQGAPNTGELFF | 16 | TRBD1 | TRBJ2-2 | - | TRBV5-1
TGTGCCACCAGCAGAGAGATGGGGGAGACCCAGTACTTC | CATSREMGETQYF | 13 | - | TRBJ2-5 | - | TRBV15
TGTGCCAGCAGTCGAACAGGACCCCTCCACTTT | CASSRTGPLHF | 11 | - | TRBJ1-6 | - | TRBV6-5
TGTGCCAGCAGCCAGGACAGGGAGGCCTATGGCTACACCTTC | CASSQDREAYGYTF | 14 | TRBD1 | TRBJ1-2 | few | TRBV2
TGCAGCGTTGAAGAAGCGCTTACTGAAGCTTTCTTT | CSVEEALTEAFF | 12 | - | TRBJ1-1 | few | TRBV29-1
TGTGCCAGCAGCCAAGTACTCAGTAGTGGCTACACCTTC | CASSQVLSSGYTF | 13 | - | TRBJ1-2 | - | TRBV14
TGTGCCAGCAGAACAGGGGCGTCGAACACCGGGGAGCTGTTTTTT | CASRTGASNTGELFF | 15 | TRBD1 | TRBJ2-2 | - | TRBV7-9
TGCAGTGCTAGACGAGATACGCAGTATTTT | CSARRDTQYF | 10 | - | TRBJ2-3 | - | TRBV20-1
TGTGCCTGGAGTGGGGGGAGGGGTTCACCCCTCCACTTT | CAWSGGRGSPLHF | 13 | - | TRBJ1-6 | - | TRBV30
TGTGCCAGCAGGGCTGGACAGGGAGGCAATTCACCCCTCCACTTT | CASRAGQGGNSPLHF | 15 | TRBD1 | TRBJ1-6 | - | TRBV28
TGTGCCAGCAGCTTACTAGGAGGACAGGGTAATCAGCCCCAGCATTTT | CASSLLGGQGNQPQHF | 16 | TRBD1 | TRBJ1-5 | - | TRBV7-8
TGCGCCAGCAGTGAGTCTAGGGGATTCTACACCTTC | CASSESRGFYTF | 12 | - | TRBJ1-2 | few | TRBV10-2
TGTGCCTGGAGTGAGGACCCGATGTCAGATACGCAGTATTTT | CAWSEDPMSDTQYF | 14 | - | TRBJ2-3 | - | TRBV30
TGTGCCAGCAGCCAAGGTCTAGCGGGGAGCAATGAGCAGTTCTTC | CASSQGLAGSNEQFF | 15 | TRBD2 | TRBJ2-1 | once | TRBV7-8
TGTGCCAGCTCACCGAGGAACAGGGGGTCTAATGAAAAACTGTTTTTT | CASSPRNRGSNEKLFF | 16 | TRBD1 | TRBJ1-4 | few | TRBV18
TGTGCCAGCAGGCAGGCAGTCCAAGAGACCCAGTACTTC | CASRQAVQETQYF | 13 | - | TRBJ2-5 | once | TRBV7-2
TGCAGTGCTAGAGGGGCGGCAGAGCAGTTCTTC | CSARGAAEQFF | 11 | - | TRBJ2-1 | - | TRBV20-1
TGTGCCAGCAAATCGGGGACTAGCCTCAAAGAGACCCAGTACTTC | CASKSGTSLKETQYF | 15 | TRBD2 | TRBJ2-5 | - | TRBV25-1
TGCAGCGCCTCTCTCGGGGAGGGGGCATTCTACGAGCAGTACTTC | CSASLGEGAFYEQYF | 15 | - | TRBJ2-7 | few | TRBV29-1
TGTGCCTGCTCGGTTAAGGGCCTCTCGAACACCGGGGAGCTGTTTTTT | CACSVKGLSNTGELFF | 16 | - | TRBJ2-2 | - | TRBV2
TGCAGCGTTGCCCCGCAGGCCACCCGGGATACGCAGTATTTT | CSVAPQATRDTQYF | 14 | - | TRBJ2-3 | few | TRBV29-1
TGCGCCAGCAGCCACCCCGCAGGGGGGGCGCCCTATGGCTACACCTTC | CASSHPAGGAPYGYTF | 16 | TRBD1 | TRBJ1-2 | few | TRBV4-1